This TCR beta chain was sequenced in a study of T cells expressing NK-cell markers. TCRdb reprocessed the 5' RACE reads and reports one entry per CDR3 protein, with no DNA. Its clone listing holds about 370,000 distinct CDR3 sequences. The source of this sequence is a woman aged 45-65 years in good health. The sequencing input was blood T cells: a sorted CD56 or NKG2C T cell subset, CD4+ or CD8+ T cells, or bulk PBMC T cells (not recorded which).

The CDR3 loop reads CASSSHSGRASYNEQFF. This sequence joins TRBV7-2 and TRBJ2-1; TCRdb's assignment of TRBD2 cannot be checked, as there is no DNA. This CDR3 has 17 residues. In germline, CDR1 is SGHTA, CDR2 FQGNSA.